These T cell receptor beta chains were read from a single sample in a study of OX40 agonist ivuxolimab in advanced cancers. The assay was immunoSEQ multiplex PCR, and TCRdb's table has in-frame clones only and misses some. The sample lists more than 75,000 clones; 80% to 90% were seen once. The sample was CD4+ or CD8+ T cells sorted from blood, taken in a trial of the OX40 agonist ivuxolimab. Every receptor here comes from an adult with an advanced solid tumor such as melanoma, head and neck, liver or kidney cancer. Each CDR3 is given with its conserved first and last residue. The order of the fields is J gene, D gene, V gene, clone size, CDR3 protein, CDR3 DNA. The D gene is left open where the match is weak. Not every row has a clone size; where given, it reads once, few, many or a size class.

TRBJ1-2 TRBD1 TRBV4-2 . CASSQDLGGTGESYGYTF TGTGCCAGCAGCCAAGATCTAGGCGGGACAGGGGAAAGCTATGGCTACACCTTC
TRBJ1-3 TRBD1 TRBV11-2 . CASSFTPQPGTDSGNTIYF TGTGCCAGCAGTTTTACTCCCCAGCCGGGGACAGACTCTGGAAACACCATATATTTT
TRBJ1-5 . TRBV30 . CAWSYGPGAQHF TGTGCCTGGAGTTATGGCCCCGGGGCCCAGCATTTT
TRBJ2-7 . TRBV6-5 . CASSYGTSIYEQYF TGTGCCAGCAGTTATGGGACATCGATCTACGAGCAGTACTTC
TRBJ1-6 . TRBV21-1 . CASSNRQGRDSPLHF TGTGCCAGCAGCAACCGCCAGGGTAGGGATTCACCCCTCCACTTT
TRBJ1-1 . TRBV18 . CASSPLRQVEAFF TGTGCCAGCTCACCCCTCCGGCAGGTTGAAGCTTTCTTT
TRBJ2-7 TRBD2 TRBV11-2 . CASSFLAGENHEQYF TGTGCCAGCAGCTTCCTAGCGGGAGAAAACCACGAGCAGTACTTC
TRBJ2-3 TRBD2 TRBV19 . CASSIGGLAGGDTQYF TGTGCCAGTAGTATAGGGGGACTAGCCGGGGGAGATACGCAGTATTTT
TRBJ1-2 TRBD1 TRBV7-2 few CASSNDRGPYGYTF TGTGCCAGCAGCAACGACAGGGGGCCCTATGGCTACACCTTC
TRBJ1-1 . TRBV7-9 . CASSFQWDTEAFF TGTGCCAGCAGCTTCCAATGGGATACTGAAGCTTTCTTT
TRBJ1-2 TRBD1 TRBV6-5 . CASSLDRGGKGYTF TGTGCCAGCAGCCTCGACAGGGGCGGGAAAGGCTACACCTTC
TRBJ2-2 . TRBV7-9 . CASSSPTRGANTGELFF TGTGCCAGCAGCTCCCCGACGCGGGGAGCGAACACCGGGGAGCTGTTTTTT
TRBJ1-5 . TRBV5-1 . CASSLGGDSNQPQHF TGCGCCAGCAGCTTGGGAGGGGATAGCAATCAGCCCCAGCATTTT
TRBJ2-2 . TRBV5-1 . CASSLVQGLGPGELFF TGCGCCAGCAGCTTGGTCCAGGGGTTAGGGCCCGGGGAGCTGTTTTTT
TRBJ1-2 TRBD1 TRBV30 . CAWSARQGAAVRTF TGTGCCTGGAGTGCCCGACAGGGGGCGGCTGTCAGGACCTTC
TRBJ2-5 . TRBV5-4 . CASSNLSGETQYF TGTGCCAGCAGCAATTTATCTGGTGAGACCCAGTACTTC
TRBJ2-7 TRBD2 TRBV18 . CASSPRESYEQYF TGTGCCAGCTCCCCGCGGGAGAGCTACGAGCAGTACTTC
TRBJ1-1 . TRBV21-1 . CASSVHRVIMNTEAFF TGTGCCAGCAGCGTCCACAGGGTCATTATGAACACTGAAGCTTTCTTT
TRBJ2-5 . TRBV7-9 . CASSASIAVTKETQYF TGTGCCAGCAGCGCGTCCATAGCGGTTACTAAGGAGACCCAGTACTTC
TRBJ2-7 . TRBV12-5 . CASGWGTPLEQYF TGTGCTAGTGGTTGGGGGACACCCCTCGAGCAGTACTTC
TRBJ2-5 TRBD2 TRBV5-4 once CASSGLAGGRRETQYF TGTGCCAGCAGTGGACTAGCGGGAGGTCGGAGAGAGACCCAGTACTTC
TRBJ2-7 TRBD2 TRBV4-1 . CASSVGLAGTYEQYF TGCGCCAGCAGCGTCGGACTAGCGGGGACCTACGAGCAGTACTTC
TRBJ1-1 . TRBV10-2 once CASSVTVNTEAFF TGCGCCAGCAGTGTTACAGTGAACACTGAAGCTTTCTTT
TRBJ2-3 TRBD2 TRBV5-6 . CASSRLGGDTQYF TGTGCCAGCAGCCGCCTGGGGGGGGACACGCAGTATTTT
TRBJ2-3 . TRBV7-2 . CASSLRVGGGAVSTDTQYF TGTGCCAGCAGCTTGCGGGTCGGAGGGGGGGCGGTAAGCACAGATACGCAGTATTTT
TRBJ2-1 TRBD2 TRBV5-4 . CASSLSGGGRDEQFF TGTGCCAGCAGCTTGAGTGGCGGGGGACGGGATGAGCAGTTCTTC
TRBJ2-7 TRBD1 TRBV6-5 . CASSYEGALHEQYF TGTGCCAGCAGTTACGAGGGGGCCTTACACGAGCAGTACTTC
TRBJ1-2 . TRBV7-2 . CASSHPGTPLGYTF TGTGCCAGCAGCCATCCCGGGACTCCCCTTGGCTACACCTTC
TRBJ1-5 . TRBV4-1 . CASSPAGTSNQPQHF TGCGCCAGCAGCCCTGCAGGGACCAGCAATCAGCCCCAGCATTTT
TRBJ2-2 . TRBV5-1 . CASSTLDNTGELFF TGCGCCAGCAGCACGCTGGACAACACCGGGGAGCTGTTTTTT
TRBJ2-5 TRBD2 TRBV9 . CASSVATAGGQETQYF TGTGCCAGCAGCGTAGCTACGGCGGGAGGCCAAGAGACCCAGTACTTC
TRBJ1-1 . TRBV6-6 . CASKTPSNTEAFF TGTGCCAGCAAAACCCCTTCGAACACTGAAGCTTTCTTT
TRBJ2-2 TRBD2 TRBV5-1 . CASSKGLAGAGELFF TGCGCCAGCAGCAAAGGACTAGCGGGAGCCGGGGAGCTGTTTTTT
TRBJ2-5 TRBD1 TRBV6-5 once CASSTDRGEETQYF TGTGCCAGCAGTACCGACAGGGGGGAAGAGACCCAGTACTTC
TRBJ2-7 . TRBV19 . CASSIDQGGIDEQYF TGTGCCAGTAGTATAGATCAAGGGGGTATCGACGAGCAGTACTTC
TRBJ1-1 . TRBV4-3 . CASSPTLENTETFF TGCGCCAGCAGCCCGACCTTAGAGAACACTGAAACTTTCTTT
TRBJ1-3 . TRBV11-1 . CASSPDSSGNTIYF TGTGCCAGCAGCCCGGACAGCTCTGGAAACACCATATATTTT
TRBJ2-5 TRBD2 TRBV7-9 . CASSTGTSGRVEETQYF TGTGCCAGCAGCACCGGGACTAGCGGGAGGGTAGAAGAGACCCAGTACTTC
TRBJ2-1 TRBD1 TRBV10-3 . CAIRGQGARDEQFF TGTGCCATCAGGGGACAGGGGGCGCGGGATGAGCAGTTCTTC
TRBJ1-5 TRBD1 TRBV6-1 . CASSENPTGPYSNQPQHF TGTGCCAGCAGTGAAAACCCGACAGGGCCATATAGCAATCAGCCCCAGCATTTT
TRBJ2-1 TRBD2 TRBV10-1 . CASSNLAGGPWNEQFF TGCGCCAGCAGTAACCTAGCGGGAGGGCCGTGGAATGAGCAGTTCTTC
TRBJ2-3 . TRBV5-8 . CASSLGGPDTQYF TGTGCCAGCAGCTTGGGGGGTCCAGATACGCAGTATTTT
TRBJ1-2 . TRBV7-8 . CASSYLRVPNYGYTF TGTGCCAGCAGCTACCTCAGGGTCCCTAACTATGGCTACACCTTC
TRBJ1-5 . TRBV6-6 . CASSPTFGGASQPQHF TGTGCCAGCAGTCCCACCTTCGGGGGGGCGTCTCAGCCCCAGCATTTT
TRBJ2-1 . TRBV4-3 . CASSQDLAGSYNKQFF TGCGCCAGCAGCCAAGACTTGGCCGGCTCCTACAATAAGCAGTTCTTC
TRBJ2-2 . TRBV7-3 . CASSLGRGAGELFF TGTGCCAGCAGCTTAGGCAGGGGTGCCGGGGAGCTGTTTTTT
TRBJ1-1 . TRBV7-1 . CASSADMNTEAFF TGTGCCAGCAGCGCCGACATGAACACTGAAGCTTTCTTT
TRBJ1-2 . TRBV6-1 . CASSYPRGYGYTF TGTGCCAGCAGCTATCCCCGGGGCTATGGCTACACCTTC
TRBJ1-2 TRBD1 TRBV11-2 . CASSPQGDYGYTF TGTGCCAGCAGCCCACAGGGGGACTATGGCTACACCTTC
TRBJ1-1 . TRBV30 few CAWRPEAFF TGTGCCTGGAGGCCTGAAGCTTTCTTT